This TCR beta chain was obtained from a study of blood T cell repertoires in COVID-19. The CDR3 length is 15 residues. Trimming removed 3 bases from V and 4 bases from J, with 15 bases in between. Germline assignment: CDR1 LNHDA and CDR2 SQIVND (reference sequence). Produced via immunoSEQ multiplex PCR; TCRdb's table is partial and in-frame only. The sample shows a few hundred thousand clones, under 90% of them seen only once. The material sequenced was PBMCs or T cells enriched from blood (not recorded which). The sequence was obtained from a woman aged 25-40 years who had recovered from COVID-19. V usage is TRBV19 and J usage is TRBJ1-2; D may be TRBD1 (5 bases). Here the CDR3 reads CASSIDSDSFYGYTF. DNA of the CDR3: TGTGCCAGTAGTATTGACTCCGACAGCTTCTATGGCTACACCTTC.